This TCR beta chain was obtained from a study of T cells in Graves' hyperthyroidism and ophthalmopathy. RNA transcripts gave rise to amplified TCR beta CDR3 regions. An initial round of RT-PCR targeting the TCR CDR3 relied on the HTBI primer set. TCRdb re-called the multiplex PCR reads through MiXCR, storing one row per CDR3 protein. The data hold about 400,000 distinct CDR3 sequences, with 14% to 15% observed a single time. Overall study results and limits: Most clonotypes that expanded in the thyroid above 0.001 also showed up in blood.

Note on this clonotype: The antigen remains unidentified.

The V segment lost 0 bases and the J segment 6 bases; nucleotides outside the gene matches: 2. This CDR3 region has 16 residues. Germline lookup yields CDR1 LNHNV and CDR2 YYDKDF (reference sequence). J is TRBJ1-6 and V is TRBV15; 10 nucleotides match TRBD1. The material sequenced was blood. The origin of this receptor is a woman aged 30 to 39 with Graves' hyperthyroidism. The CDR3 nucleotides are TGTGCCACCAGCAGAGAGCGGGACAGGGGTAATTCACCCCTCCACTTT. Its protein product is CATSRERDRGNSPLHF.